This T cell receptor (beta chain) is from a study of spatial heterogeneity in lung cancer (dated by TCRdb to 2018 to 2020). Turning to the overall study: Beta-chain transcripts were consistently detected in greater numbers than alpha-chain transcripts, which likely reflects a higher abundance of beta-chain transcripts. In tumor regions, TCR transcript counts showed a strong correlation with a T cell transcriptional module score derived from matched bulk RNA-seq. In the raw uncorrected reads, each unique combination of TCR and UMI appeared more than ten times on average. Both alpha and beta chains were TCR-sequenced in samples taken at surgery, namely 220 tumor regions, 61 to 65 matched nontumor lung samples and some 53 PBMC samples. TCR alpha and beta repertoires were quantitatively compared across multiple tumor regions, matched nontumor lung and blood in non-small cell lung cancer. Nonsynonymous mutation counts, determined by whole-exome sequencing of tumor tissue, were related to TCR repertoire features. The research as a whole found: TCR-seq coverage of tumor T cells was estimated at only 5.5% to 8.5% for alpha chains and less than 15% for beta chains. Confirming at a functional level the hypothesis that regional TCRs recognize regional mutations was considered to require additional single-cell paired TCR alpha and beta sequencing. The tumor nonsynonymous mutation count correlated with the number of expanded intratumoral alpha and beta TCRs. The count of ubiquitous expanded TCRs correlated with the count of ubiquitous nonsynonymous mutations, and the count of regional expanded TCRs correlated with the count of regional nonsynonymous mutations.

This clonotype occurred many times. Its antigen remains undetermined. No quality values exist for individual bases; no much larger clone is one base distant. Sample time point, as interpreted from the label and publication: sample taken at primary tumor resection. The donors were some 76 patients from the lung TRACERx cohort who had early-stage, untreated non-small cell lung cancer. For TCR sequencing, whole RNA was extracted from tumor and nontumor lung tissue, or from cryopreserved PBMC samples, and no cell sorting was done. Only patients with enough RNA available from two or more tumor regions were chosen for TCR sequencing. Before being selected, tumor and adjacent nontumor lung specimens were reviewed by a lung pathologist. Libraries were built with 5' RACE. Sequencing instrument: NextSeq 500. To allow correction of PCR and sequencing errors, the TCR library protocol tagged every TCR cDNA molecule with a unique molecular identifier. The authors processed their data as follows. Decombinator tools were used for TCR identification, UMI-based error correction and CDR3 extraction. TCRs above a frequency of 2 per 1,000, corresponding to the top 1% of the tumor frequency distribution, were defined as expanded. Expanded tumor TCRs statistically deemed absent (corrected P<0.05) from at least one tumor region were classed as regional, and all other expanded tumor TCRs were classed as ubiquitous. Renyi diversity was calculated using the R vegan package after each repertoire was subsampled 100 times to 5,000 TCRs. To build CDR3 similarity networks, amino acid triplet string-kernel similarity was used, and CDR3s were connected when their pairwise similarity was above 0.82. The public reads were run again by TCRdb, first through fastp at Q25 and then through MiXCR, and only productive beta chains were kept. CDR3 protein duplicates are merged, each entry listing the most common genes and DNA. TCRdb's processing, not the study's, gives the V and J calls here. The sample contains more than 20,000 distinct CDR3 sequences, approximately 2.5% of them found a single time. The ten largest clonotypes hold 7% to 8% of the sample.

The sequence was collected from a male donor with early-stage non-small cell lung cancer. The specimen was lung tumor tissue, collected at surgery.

In nucleotides, the sequence is TGTGCCAGCAGTTTCTCCGGGACTAGCGGCACAGATACGCAGTATTTT. This codes for CASSFSGTSGTDTQYF. The chain joins TRBV12-3 or TRBV12-4 to TRBJ2-3; TRBD2 agrees with 10 junctional bases. Germline trimming amounts to 3 bases on V and 1 base on J, with 4 as the count of junction bases outside the gene matches. From the cysteine through the phenylalanine, the CDR3 covers 16 amino acids. Of all the DNA, just the CDR3 is kept, 48 bases in frame from base 1.